The source of this TCR beta chain is a study of blood T cells in healthy people across ages. Then a second PCR, running roughly 7 to 11 cycles, was carried out with a sample-barcoded 5' primer and a J-beta primer mix. Carrying 12 random nucleotides, a template-switch adaptor labeled each individual cDNA molecule. TCRdb called the 5' RACE reads again in MiXCR, with one record for every CDR3 protein. Of about 640,000 distinct CDR3 sequences listed, 58% are singletons. The sequenced sample consisted of blood. This receptor was identified in a man in his sixties in good health.

The CDR3 nucleotides read TGTGCCAGCACAAAAAGGCAAACTGAAGCTTTCTTT. This encodes CASTKRQTEAFF. The chain joins TRBV28 to TRBJ1-1, with unresolved D. The CDR3 contains 12 residues. Between the trimmed V and J ends, which lost 7 bases and 5 bases, there was a span of 11 bases. CDR1 and CDR2 from the germline V gene are MDHEN and SYDVKM.